A single sample gave rise to the 7 T cell receptor beta chains below, sequenced in a study of T cell responses to AZD1222 COVID-19 vaccine. Method: immunoSEQ multiplex PCR; TCRdb's copy keeps in-frame clones and lacks some. The sample contains around 160,000 clones, around nine tenths of which appear only once. Sequenced here: peripheral blood, sampled on day 0 of MenACWY control vaccination. These receptors all stem from an adult in good health.

The rearrangement joins TRBV10-2 to TRBJ1-1, with TRBD1 matching 7 bases. The CDR3 loop spans 15 amino acids. Germline V gives CDR1 WSHSY, CDR2 SAAADI. With V trimmed by 3 bases and J by 1 base, 5 bases remained unmatched. The CDR3 DNA follows: TGCGCCAGCAGTGACACAGGGGCCGCGAACACTGAAGCTTTCTTT. This gives the protein CASSDTGAANTEAFF.

The chain joins TRBV7-9 to TRBJ1-1; D unclear. CDR3 length equals 14 residues. Looked up from germline, CDR1 is SEHNR and CDR2 is FQNEAQ (reference sequence). Trimming took 1 base from V and 5 from J, leaving 11 bases between them. The CDR3 DNA reads TGTGCCAGCAGCTTAGTTTTTGTGAGTACTGAAGCTTTCTTT. This translates into CASSLVFVSTEAFF.

The chain combines TRBV6-5 with TRBJ1-1, with 7 bases that match TRBD1. V gave up 7 bases and J gave up 3 bases; unmatched junction bases: 11. This CDR3 contains 15 residues. Germline V CDR1 and CDR2: MNHEY, SVGAGI. The CDR3 loop is CASIRTGFGDTEAFF. The CDR3 DNA follows: TGTGCCAGCATTAGGACAGGCTTCGGGGACACTGAAGCTTTCTTT.

This clone was seen once. The rearrangement uses TRBV4-2 and TRBJ2-4, with 9 bases aligning to TRBD2. The J segment lost 2 bases and the V segment lost 0 bases, leaving 5 bases of the junction unmatched. The CDR3 spans 17 residues. Germline V CDR1 and CDR2: LGHNA, YNFKEQ. CDR3 amino acids: CASSQDPLAGTKNIQYF. CDR3 DNA sequence: TGTGCCAGCAGCCAAGATCCCCTAGCGGGAACCAAAAACATTCAGTACTTC.

This rearrangement joins TRBV6-4 to TRBJ1-2; D possibly corresponds to TRBD1 (6 bases). With 0 bases removed from V and 8 bases from J, the gap between germline ends came to 16 bases. Looked up from germline, CDR1 is MRHNA and CDR2 is SNTAGT. CDR3 length equals 15 residues. In DNA, the CDR3 is TGTGCCAGCAGTGACTCTGCTACAGGGACTAAGGGCTACACCTTC. Protein: CASSDSATGTKGYTF.

V usage is TRBV5-1 and J usage is TRBJ1-1; 8 bases line up with TRBD1. V shed 0 bases and J 6 bases; nucleotides not matched to a gene: 4. CDR3 size: 14 residues. Germline CDR1 and CDR2: SGHRS and YFSETQ. The CDR3 here is CASSLAGQVAEAFF. The CDR3 coding sequence is TGCGCCAGCAGCTTGGCGGGACAGGTTGCTGAAGCTTTCTTT.

The chain joins TRBV2 to TRBJ2-2, with D uncertain. The CDR3 totals 15 residues. V was pared by 4 bases and J by 5 bases, with 14 bases between. In germline, CDR1 is SNHLY, CDR2 FYNNEI. CDR3 nucleotide sequence: TGTGCCAGCAGTGTTCACATATCCCAAACCGGGGAGCTGTTTTTT. Residues: CASSVHISQTGELFF.